The next 11 T cell receptor beta chains were all read from a single sample in a study of cytomegalovirus exposure and HLA in healthy donors. The PCR used 60 Vbeta and 13 Jbeta primers. TCRdb's table, derived via immunoSEQ multiplex PCR, lists solely in-frame clones and lacks some. The sample lists 160,000 or so clones, 80% occurring once. Input material: PBMCs. The receptors here all came from a man aged 18 to 30 in good health and CMV-seropositive.

Regarding this clone: Mismatch with germline at one junction end may stem from a read error. The V gene is TRBV7-2, the J gene TRBJ2-1; 15 bases match TRBD2. CDR1 and CDR2 (germline): SGHTA, FQGNSA. The CDR3 runs to 15 residues. The CDR3 sequence is CASSLEGTSGRPQVF. DNA for the CDR3: TGTGCCAGCAGCTTAGAGGGGACTAGCGGGAGGCCTCAGGTCTTC.

The chain carries TRBV15 and TRBJ2-1; 7 bases are shared with TRBD1. V dropped 5 bases and J dropped 5; count of bases not matched to a gene: 12. Germline V gives CDR1 LNHNV, CDR2 YYDKDF (reference sequence). The CDR3 length is 16 residues. In DNA, the CDR3 is TGTGCCACCAGCCCGCTCACCCGGACAGGAAACAATGAGCAGTTCTTC. As protein: CATSPLTRTGNNEQFF.

V usage is TRBV2 and J usage is TRBJ1-2; 9 bases line up with TRBD1. Trimming at V came to 2 bases and at J to 10 bases, leaving 5 bases not matched to a gene. This CDR3 spans 13 amino acids. Germline V lookup: CDR1 SNHLY, CDR2 FYNNEI. The CDR3, as DNA: TGTGCCAGCAGTGAACCGGGACAGGGTTTCTACACCTTC. It specifies CASSEPGQGFYTF.

V is TRBV5-1 and J is TRBJ2-5; 9 positions agree with TRBD1. The J call is doubtful: the DNA matches TRBJ2-7 better. Germline V gene sequence: CDR1 SGHRS, CDR2 YFSETQ. There are 14 residues in the CDR3. CDR3 in DNA: TGCGCCAGCAGCTCCACGACAGGGGGCTACGAGCAGTACTTC. It is translated as CASSSTTGGYEQYF.

The chain links TRBV21-1 to TRBJ1-2; whether TRBD1, the table's D call, matches the DNA was not checked. TRBV21-1 is noted as a pseudogene. CDR3 length: 15 amino acids. The CDR3 nucleotides are TGTGCCAGCAGGGAAACAGGGAAGGGGGACTATGGCTACACCTTC. Translated: CASRETGKGDYGYTF.

V gene TRBV11-2 combines with J gene TRBJ1-1, with D hard to call. The CDR3 runs 16 residues. Germline CDR1 reads SGHAT; CDR2 reads FQNNGV. The V gene lost 1 base and the J gene lost 7 bases, with 19 bases spanning the gap. CDR3 DNA sequence: TGTGCCAGCAGCTTAGCGGGTAGCGAAGTTCTTCGTGAAGCTTTCTTT. Its translation: CASSLAGSEVLREAFF.

V usage is TRBV5-1 and J usage is TRBJ1-2, with 8 bases that match TRBD1. V dropped 3 bases and J dropped 0; count of bases not matched to a gene: 7. Germline lookup yields CDR1 SGHRS and CDR2 YFSETQ. The CDR3 is made up of 16 amino acids. DNA of the CDR3: TGCGCCAGCAGCTCGGCGGGACAGGAGGCTAACTATGGCTACACCTTC. Protein product: CASSSAGQEANYGYTF.

The chain has TRBV4-1 and TRBJ2-3; 12 nucleotides agree with TRBD2. CDR3 length: 19 residues. Germline values: CDR1 MGHRA, CDR2 YSYEKL. J gave up 2 bases and V 3 bases, and 12 bases lay outside the gene matches. CDR3 sequence: CASSQRLAGGRVVTDTQYF. In nucleotides, the CDR3 is TGCGCCAGCAGCCAGCGGCTAGCGGGAGGGCGGGTAGTCACAGATACGCAGTATTTT.

The chain carries TRBV19 and TRBJ1-5; 8 positions match TRBD1. V lost 7 bases to trimming and J lost 6 bases; unmatched junction nucleotides: 5. The CDR3 length is 13 residues. Germline V gene sequence: CDR1 LNHDA, CDR2 SQIVND (reference sequence). CDR3 residues: CASTPGGGQPQHF. The CDR3, as DNA: TGTGCCAGTACCCCAGGGGGCGGTCAGCCCCAGCATTTT.

V is TRBV12-5 and J is TRBJ2-7, with a weak D call TRBD1 (6 bases). The ends were cut back, 8 bases at V and 1 base at J, with 15 bases in the middle. The CDR3 length is 14 residues. From germline, CDR1 is LGHNT and CDR2 FRNRAP. The CDR3 is CASSSQGPSYEQYF. The CDR3 DNA follows: TGTGCTAGTAGCTCACAGGGACCGTCCTACGAGCAGTACTTC.

This clone appeared a single time. The rearrangement joins TRBV5-8 to TRBJ1-3, with D unresolved. CDR1 is SGHTS, CDR2 YDEGEE, per germline. Deletions cut 0 bases from V and 2 bases from J, with 9 bases between. This CDR3 is 15 amino acids long. This CDR3 is CASSLGSAAGNTIYF. The CDR3 bases are TGTGCCAGCAGCTTGGGGAGCGCAGCTGGAAACACCATATATTTT.